This is a list of T cell receptor beta chains from one sample in a study of blood T cell repertoires in COVID-19. Clones were sequenced by immunoSEQ multiplex PCR, and TCRdb holds only the in-frame ones, with some missing. The repertoire holds roughly 60,000 clones, with around 90% as singletons. The sequencing sample was made of peripheral blood. The receptors here all came from a human donor with acute or convalescent COVID-19. The donor label of this sample is uncertain. Each CDR3 is given with its conserved first and last residue. The order of the fields is D gene, CDR3 length, clone size, J gene, V gene, CDR3 DNA, CDR3 protein. The D gene is left open where the match is weak. Clone size, where shown, is once, few, many, or a class for clones that have expanded.

. | 13 | . | TRBJ2-5 | TRBV11-3 | TGTGCCAGCAGCCCGACTAACCAAGAGACCCAGTACTTC | CASSPTNQETQYF
TRBD1 | 12 | . | TRBJ2-7 | TRBV29-1 | TGCAGCGTTGCCAGGGGGCTCTACGAGCAGTACTTC | CSVARGLYEQYF
. | 15 | . | TRBJ1-1 | TRBV5-4 | TGTGCCAGCAGCTCAGGGGCGTGGGTGAACACTGAAGCTTTCTTT | CASSSGAWVNTEAFF
TRBD2 | 17 | . | TRBJ2-2 | TRBV19 | TGTGCCAGCCACAGGTCCGCGGGGGGTTCGAACACCGGGGAGCTGTTTTTT | CASHRSAGGSNTGELFF
. | 16 | . | TRBJ1-3 | TRBV30 | TGTGCCTGGAAACGGACAAGGCAAGGGTCTGGAAACACCATATATTTT | CAWKRTRQGSGNTIYF
TRBD2 | 18 | . | TRBJ2-3 | TRBV3-1/TRBV3-2 | TGTGCCAGCAGCCTCGGGGGTGCGGCTAGCGGGAGATCAGATACGCAGTATTTT | CASSLGGAASGRSDTQYF
TRBD1 | 16 | . | TRBJ1-2 | TRBV15 | TGTGCCACCAGGAGGACAGGGGTCGCGAGGGACTATGGCTACACCTTC | CATRRTGVARDYGYTF
. | 15 | few | TRBJ1-1 | TRBV19 | TGTGCCAGTACCAGTATCGGGGAGGTGAGCACTGAAGCTTTCTTT | CASTSIGEVSTEAFF
. | 14 | once | TRBJ2-7 | TRBV2 | TGTGCCACCAGACTGGCGGGATTCGCCTACGAGCAGTACTTC | CATRLAGFAYEQYF
. | 13 | . | TRBJ2-4 | TRBV29-1 | TGCAGCGTATATCTCGGGAACGAGGACATTCAGTACTTC | CSVYLGNEDIQYF
TRBD2 | 16 | . | TRBJ2-3 | TRBV14 | TGTGCCAGCAGCCTACTCACTAGCGGATACACAGATACGCAGTATTTT | CASSLLTSGYTDTQYF
. | 13 | . | TRBJ2-2 | TRBV6-6 | TGTGCCAGCAGTTCCATGAACACCGGGGAGCTGTTTTTT | CASSSMNTGELFF
. | 15 | . | TRBJ1-1 | TRBV6-5 | TGTGCCAGCACCGGAATGGTGGACAGGAACACTGAAGCTTTCTTT | CASTGMVDRNTEAFF
. | 13 | . | TRBJ2-4 | TRBV27 | TGTGCCAGCAGTTTATCGGCCCTAAACATTCAGTACTTC | CASSLSALNIQYF
TRBD1 | 16 | . | TRBJ1-4 | TRBV25-1 | TGTGCCAGCAGGGCCGATCCGGGACAGGGGACTGAAAAACTGTTTTTT | CASRADPGQGTEKLFF
. | 14 | . | TRBJ1-1 | TRBV10-1 | TGCGCCAGCAGCCCAAACCTCGGGAACACTGAAGCTTTCTTT | CASSPNLGNTEAFF
TRBD2 | 16 | . | TRBJ2-1 | TRBV19 | TGTGCCAGTACCTCCGACCGGGCTAGCGGCGACAATGAGCAGTTCTTC | CASTSDRASGDNEQFF
. | 10 | . | TRBJ2-5 | TRBV27 | TGTGCCAGCACCGGAGGGACCCAGTACTTC | CASTGGTQYF
TRBD2 | 16 | . | TRBJ2-3 | TRBV5-4 | TGTGCCAGCAGCTTACGTCTAGCGGGAGTGTACGATACGCAGTATTTT | CASSLRLAGVYDTQYF
TRBD2 | 14 | . | TRBJ2-1 | TRBV4-2 | TGTGCCAGCAGCGGGGCGGGAGGGAGGAATGAGCAGTTCTTC | CASSGAGGRNEQFF
TRBD1 | 14 | . | TRBJ1-3 | TRBV27 | TGTGCCAGCGGCCTGCAGGGGGCTGGAAACACCATATATTTT | CASGLQGAGNTIYF
. | 14 | . | TRBJ2-5 | TRBV2 | TGTGCCAGCAGTGCCGACAGGCCCGGGGAGACCCAGTACTTC | CASSADRPGETQYF
TRBD2 | 15 | . | TRBJ2-1 | TRBV9 | TGTGCCAGCAGCGTAGCTTCACTAGCGGGGTCTGAGCAGTTCTTC | CASSVASLAGSEQFF
. | 14 | . | TRBJ2-7 | TRBV5-1 | TGCGCCAGCAGCCCGGAGGGGCTGGGCTACGAGCAGTACTTC | CASSPEGLGYEQYF
TRBD1 | 13 | few | TRBJ1-6 | TRBV6-5 | TGTGCCAGCGGGGACAGGGATAATTCACCCCTCCACTTT | CASGDRDNSPLHF
. | 14 | . | TRBJ1-4 | TRBV6-5 | TGTGCCAGCAGTTCTACCCGACTAATGGAAAAACTGTTTTTT | CASSSTRLMEKLFF
. | 16 | . | TRBJ1-4 | TRBV4-1 | TGCGCCAGCAGCCAACTCCCCGAAAGGGGCGACGAAAAACTGTTTTTT | CASSQLPERGDEKLFF
TRBD1 | 15 | . | TRBJ2-5 | TRBV5-1 | TGCGCCAGCAGCTTATTACAGGGGATGGGTCAGACCCAGTACTTC | CASSLLQGMGQTQYF
TRBD1 | 14 | . | TRBJ1-2 | TRBV19 | TGTGCCAGTAGTGCCGGACAGGGGGGCTATGGCTACACCTTC | CASSAGQGGYGYTF
TRBD1 | 13 | . | TRBJ1-2 | TRBV6-5 | TGTGCCAGCAGAGCACAGGGGGACAACGGCTACACCTTC | CASRAQGDNGYTF
. | 14 | . | TRBJ2-7 | TRBV10-3 | TGTGCCATCAGTGTAAGGACAGATTCCTACGAGCAGTACTTC | CAISVRTDSYEQYF
TRBD1 | 14 | . | TRBJ1-1 | TRBV7-9 | TGTGCCAGCAGCTTTAGCACAGGGGGCACTGAAGCTTTCTTT | CASSFSTGGTEAFF
. | 17 | . | TRBJ2-1 | TRBV14 | TGTGCCAGCAGCCACCCCAGGATGGGACTTGGGGACAATGAGCAGTTCTTC | CASSHPRMGLGDNEQFF
TRBD2 | 15 | . | TRBJ2-2 | TRBV4-1 | TGCGCCAGCAGCTCCGGACTAGCGGGTACCGGGGAGCTGTTTTTT | CASSSGLAGTGELFF
TRBD2 | 19 | . | TRBJ2-7 | TRBV3-1/TRBV3-2 | TGTGCCAGCAGCCAAGATATCAGGCTAGCGGGAGGACGAGGCTACGAGCAGTACTTC | CASSQDIRLAGGRGYEQYF